The 12 T cell receptor beta chains below come from one sample, sequenced in a study of T-cell reconstitution after alpha-beta-depleted transplantation in children. Unique molecular identifiers were used in preparing the TCRbeta library. TCRdb re-analysed the PCR reads in MiXCR, keeping a single row per CDR3 protein. Of nearly 400,000 distinct CDR3 sequences in the sample, over 20% were seen once. The input for sequencing was PBMCs from the stem cell graft donor, taken from the stem cell graft. The receptors derive from a human donor who donated a stem cell graft to a child with acute myeloid leukemia.

For the CDR3, the DNA is TGTGCCAGCAGCTCCGCGGACAGGGGATGGGTAGCGGGAGGTTCCTACAATGAGCAGTTCTTC. This encodes CASSSADRGWVAGGSYNEQFF. This sequence joins TRBV11-1 and TRBJ2-1; maybe TRBD2 (10 bases). Per germline, CDR1 SGHAT and CDR2 FQDESV (reference sequence). V was trimmed by 4 bases and J by 1 base, leaving 29 bases between them. The CDR3 consists of 21 residues.

This clonotype was observed many times. In DNA form, the CDR3 reads TGCAGCGTTGAACCCCCGACAGGGGTGGAGACCCAGTACTTC. This translates into CSVEPPTGVETQYF. The chain uses TRBV29-1 and TRBJ2-5, with TRBD1 matching 8 bases. CDR3 size: 14 residues. The ends lost 2 bases at V and 5 bases at J; junction bases unmatched: 7. Germline V CDR1 and CDR2: SQVTM, ANQGSEA.

This clonotype was seen a few times. The chain employs TRBV24-1 and TRBJ2-1; 11 bases match TRBD2. CDR1 KGHDR and CDR2 SFDVKD come from the germline V gene. This CDR3 has 16 residues. The V segment lost 3 bases and the J segment 8 bases; nucleotides outside the gene matches: 8. CDR3 bases: TGTGCCACCAGTGATCTAGCGGGAGGAGGGGGCGATGAGCAGTTCTTC. It yields the protein CATSDLAGGGGDEQFF.

At least ten counts were recorded for this clonotype. The chain has TRBV10-3 and TRBJ2-7, with D maybe TRBD1 (5 bases). With 7 bases removed from V and 4 bases from J, the gap between germline ends came to 14 bases. Germline V gene lookup returns CDR1 ENHRY and CDR2 SYGVKD. This CDR3 comprises 13 residues. The CDR3 sequence is CAINKAQGYEQYF. The CDR3 bases are TGTGCCATCAATAAAGCGCAGGGATACGAGCAGTACTTC.

CDR3 sequence reads: CASIRGQTGELFF. CDR3 coding DNA: TGTGCCAGCATCAGAGGACAGACCGGGGAGCTGTTTTTT. The chain is built from TRBV12-3 or TRBV12-4 and TRBJ2-2; TRBD1 might be the D (6 bases). V was cut by 7 bases and J by 5 bases, with 11 bases left in between. This CDR3 contains 13 residues.

A single count supports this clonotype. The conserved closing phenylalanine or tryptophan is absent in this CDR3, likely reflecting a read error. The V gene is TRBV7-9, the J gene TRBJ2-7; D gene uncertain. CDR3 length: 14 residues. Germline CDR1 reads SEHNR; CDR2 reads FQNEAQ (reference sequence). Between the trimmed V and J ends, which lost 1 base and 0 bases, there was a span of 7 bases. The CDR3, as DNA: TGTGCCAGCAGCTTAGGGTCAGCCTCCTACGAGCAGTACTAC. This gives the protein CASSLGSASYEQYY.

In its sample, this clonotype was seen many times. The chain is built from TRBV29-1 and TRBJ2-2, with D perhaps matching TRBD2 (6 bases). The CDR3 contains 11 residues. Germline V gene data show CDR1 as SQVTM and CDR2 as ANQGSEA. Written as DNA, the CDR3 is TGCGCGGGGACCGAGACCGGGGAGCTGTTTTTT. Its translation is CAGTETGELFF.

The chain couples TRBV7-9 to TRBJ2-2; the match to TRBD2 covers 11 bases. This CDR3 contains 16 residues. V was clipped by 6 bases and J by 1 base; unmatched bases: 4. The germline V gene has CDR1 SEHNR and CDR2 FQNEAQ (reference sequence). CDR3 sequence: CASRPTSGRNTGELFF. DNA for the CDR3: TGTGCCAGCAGGCCCACTAGCGGGAGGAACACCGGGGAGCTGTTTTTT. Looking up the rest from reference TRBV7-9 and TRBJ2-2 gives the full variable domain: DTGVSQNPRHKITKRGQNVTFRCDPISEHNRLYWYRQTLGQGPEFLTYFQNEAQLEKSRLLSDRFSAERPKGSFSTLEIQRTEQGDSAMYLCASRPTSGRNTGELFFGEGSRLTVL.

This clonotype has a count of ten or more. The CDR3 DNA follows: TGCAGTGCTAGGCGAGCGGGAAGCTACAATGAGCAGTTCTTC. Translation: CSARRAGSYNEQFF. The rearrangement joins TRBV20-1 to TRBJ2-1; TRBD2 agrees at 7 bases. V lost 3 bases, J lost 3 bases, and 5 bases stayed unmatched. The CDR3 has 14 residues. In germline, CDR1 is DFQATT, CDR2 SNEGSKA (reference sequence).

The V gene is TRBV5-8, the J gene TRBJ2-5, with D perhaps matching TRBD1 (6 bases). V was trimmed by 1 base and J by 5 bases, leaving 21 bases between them. Germline V gene sequence: CDR1 SGHTS, CDR2 YDEGEE. The CDR3 totals 17 residues. CDR3 in DNA: TGTGCCAGCAGCTTGTTTCTGGGGGCTCGCGGTCCGGAGACCCAGTACTTC. It yields the protein CASSLFLGARGPETQYF.

This clonotype was seen ten or more times. The chain has TRBV20-1 and TRBJ2-7; D is uncertain. The CDR3 runs to 15 residues. CDR1 and CDR2 (germline): DFQATT, SNEGSKA (reference sequence). Trimming cost V 0 bases and J 0 bases, with 12 bases left between them. The CDR3 nucleotides read TGCAGTGCTAGAGATGATACCGAGAGCTCCTACGAGCAGTACTTC. Translated, it gives CSARDDTESSYEQYF.

This clonotype was seen at least ten times. This chain connects TRBV12-3 or TRBV12-4 to TRBJ2-3; TRBD2 is a possible D gene (6 bases). V shed 4 bases and J shed 0 bases, with 14 bases lying between them. The CDR3 consists of 16 residues. The DNA for the CDR3 is TGTGCCAGCAGTTGGTTTGCGGGAAGTAGCACAGATACGCAGTATTTT. This translates into CASSWFAGSSTDTQYF.